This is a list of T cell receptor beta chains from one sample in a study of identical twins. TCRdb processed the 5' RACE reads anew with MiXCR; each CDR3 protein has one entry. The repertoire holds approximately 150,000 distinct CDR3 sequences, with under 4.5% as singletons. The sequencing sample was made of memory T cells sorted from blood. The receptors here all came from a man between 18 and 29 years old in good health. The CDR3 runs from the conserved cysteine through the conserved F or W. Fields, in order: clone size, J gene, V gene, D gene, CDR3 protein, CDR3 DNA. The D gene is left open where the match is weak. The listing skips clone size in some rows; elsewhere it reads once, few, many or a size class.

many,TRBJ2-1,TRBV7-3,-,CASSSRGEHNEQFF,TGTGCCAGCAGCTCCCGCGGGGAACACAATGAGCAGTTCTTC
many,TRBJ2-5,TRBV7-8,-,CASSSTTGGLGETQYF,TGTGCCAGCAGCTCGACGACTGGTGGGCTGGGTGAGACCCAGTACTTC
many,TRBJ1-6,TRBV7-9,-,CASSLNPGPDNSPLHF,TGTGCCAGCAGCTTAAATCCCGGGCCCGATAATTCACCCCTCCACTTT
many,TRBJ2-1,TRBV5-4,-,CASSTTANNEQFF,TGTGCCAGCAGCACGACAGCTAACAATGAGCAGTTCTTC
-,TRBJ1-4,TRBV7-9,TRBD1,CASSSRTGGKNEKLFF,TGTGCCAGCAGCTCCCGAACAGGGGGGAAGAATGAAAAACTGTTTTTT
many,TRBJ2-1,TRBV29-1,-,CSAGPSALDNEQFF,TGCAGCGCTGGTCCCTCCGCCTTGGACAATGAGCAGTTCTTC
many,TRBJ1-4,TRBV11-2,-,CASSLSSWTDEKLFF,TGTGCCAGCAGCCTTTCCTCTTGGACGGATGAAAAACTGTTTTTT
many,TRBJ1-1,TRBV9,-,CASSVGQEAFF,TGTGCCAGCAGCGTTGGACAGGAAGCTTTCTTT
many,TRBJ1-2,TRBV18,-,CASSPTTPGDSNYGYTF,TGTGCCAGCTCACCAACGACCCCCGGGGACTCTAACTATGGCTACACCTTC
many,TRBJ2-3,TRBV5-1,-,CASSLEAADTQYF,TGCGCCAGCAGCTTGGAAGCTGCAGATACGCAGTATTTT
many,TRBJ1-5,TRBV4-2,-,CASSQGGSDQPQHF,TGTGCCAGCAGCCAAGGGGGGTCGGATCAGCCCCAGCATTTT
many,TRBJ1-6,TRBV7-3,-,CASSQGRRGSPLHF,TGTGCCAGCAGCCAAGGTCGGCGGGGGTCACCCCTCCACTTT
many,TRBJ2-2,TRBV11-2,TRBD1,CASRRGQGATGELFF,TGTGCCAGCAGACGCGGACAGGGGGCCACCGGGGAGCTGTTTTTT
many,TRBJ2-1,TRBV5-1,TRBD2,CASSLKGPGRDEQFF,TGCGCCAGCAGCTTAAAGGGACCAGGGAGGGATGAGCAGTTCTTC
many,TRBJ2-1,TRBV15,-,CATGLHNEQFF,TGTGCCACCGGACTTCACAATGAGCAGTTCTTC
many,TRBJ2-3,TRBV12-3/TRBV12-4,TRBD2,CASSTSGRYLDTQYF,TGTGCCAGCTCTACTAGCGGGAGGTACCTTGATACGCAGTATTTT
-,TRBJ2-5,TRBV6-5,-,CASSYSLLRQETQYF,TGTGCCAGCAGTTACTCGCTACTACGCCAAGAGACCCAGTACTTC
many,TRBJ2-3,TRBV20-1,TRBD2,CSARGTSGREINTQYF,TGCAGTGCTAGAGGGACTAGCGGGAGGGAAATCAATACGCAGTATTTT
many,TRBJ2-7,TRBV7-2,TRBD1,CASSSGTGGEQYF,TGTGCCAGCAGCTCCGGGACAGGGGGCGAGCAGTACTTC
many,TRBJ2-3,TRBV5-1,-,CASSLATADTQYF,TGCGCCAGCAGCTTGGCCACGGCAGATACGCAGTATTTT
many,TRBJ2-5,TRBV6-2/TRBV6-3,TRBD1,CASSYNRGNQETQYF,TGTGCCAGCAGTTATAACAGGGGGAACCAAGAGACCCAGTACTTC
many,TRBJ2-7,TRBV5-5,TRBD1,CASSSGGTGVGWQYF,TGTGCCAGCAGCAGCGGAGGGACAGGGGTTGGCTGGCAGTACTTC
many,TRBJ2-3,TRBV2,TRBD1,CASSDPLGQSTDTQYF,TGTGCCAGCAGTGATCCGTTGGGACAGTCCACAGATACGCAGTATTTT
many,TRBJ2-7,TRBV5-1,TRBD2,CASSLIMGGSPYEQYF,TGCGCCAGCAGCCTCATTATGGGCGGGAGCCCCTACGAGCAGTACTTC
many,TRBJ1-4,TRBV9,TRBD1,CASSDAPRGDEKLFF,TGTGCCAGCAGCGACGCCCCCAGGGGGGATGAAAAACTGTTTTTT
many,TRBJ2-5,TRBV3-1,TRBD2,CASSRGLAGKETQYF,TGTGCCAGCAGTCGAGGACTAGCGGGAAAAGAGACCCAGTACTTC
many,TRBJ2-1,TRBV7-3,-,CASSPTLVGGAYNEQFF,TGTGCCAGCAGCCCAACCCTTGTTGGGGGAGCCTACAATGAGCAGTTCTTC
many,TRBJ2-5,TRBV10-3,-,CAISVSAETQYF,TGTGCCATCAGCGTTAGCGCAGAGACCCAGTACTTC
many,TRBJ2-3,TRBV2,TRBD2,CASSEGSGTNTDTQYF,TGTGCCAGCAGTGAAGGTAGCGGGACTAACACAGATACGCAGTATTTT
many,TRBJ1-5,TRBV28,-,CASSLSYSNQPQHF,TGTGCCAGCAGTTTATCATATAGCAATCAGCCCCAGCATTTT
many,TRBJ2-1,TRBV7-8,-,CASTGRDEPHEQFF,TGTGCCAGCACAGGGCGGGACGAACCCCATGAGCAGTTCTTC
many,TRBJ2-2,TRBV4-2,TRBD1,CASSPRPGTGGTMNTGELFF,TGTGCCAGCAGCCCAAGACCCGGGACAGGGGGCACTATGAACACCGGGGAGCTGTTTTTT
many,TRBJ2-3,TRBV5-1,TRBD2,CASSSTSAGTDTQYF,TGCGCCAGCAGCTCTACTAGCGCAGGCACAGATACGCAGTATTTT
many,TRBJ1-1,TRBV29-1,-,CSVAFDTEAFF,TGCAGCGTTGCATTCGACACTGAAGCTTTCTTT
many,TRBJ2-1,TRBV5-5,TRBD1,CASRERDRGSNEQFF,TGTGCCAGCAGGGAAAGGGACAGGGGATCCAATGAGCAGTTCTTC
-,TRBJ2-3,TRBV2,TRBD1,CASRLDRGSTDTQYF,TGTGCCAGCAGACTGGACAGGGGAAGCACAGATACGCAGTATTTT
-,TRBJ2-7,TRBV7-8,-,CASSLGSSAGNEQYF,TGTGCCAGCAGCTTAGGGTCTAGTGCGGGCAACGAGCAGTACTTC
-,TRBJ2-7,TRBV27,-,CASSLVSGSYEQYF,TGTGCCAGCAGTTTAGTCAGCGGGTCCTACGAGCAGTACTTC
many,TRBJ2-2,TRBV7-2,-,CASSLYHTGELFF,TGTGCCAGCAGCTTATATCACACCGGGGAGCTGTTTTTT
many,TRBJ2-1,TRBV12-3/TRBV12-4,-,CASSFQSSYNEQFF,TGTGCCAGCAGTTTCCAGAGCTCCTACAATGAGCAGTTCTTC